The clone carrying this T cell receptor beta chain came up once. It was about 9.4 milliliters of peripheral blood that were drawn from each donor. This CDR3 spans 18 amino acids. CDR1 SGHTS and CDR2 YDEGEE come from the germline V gene. The germline V and J ends were trimmed by 4 bases and 8 bases, with 25 bases remaining between them. This sample was included in a study of blood T cells in healthy people across ages. With a J-beta primer mix and a sample-barcoded 5' primer, a second PCR ran about 6 to 11 cycles. Through a template-switch adaptor with 12 random nucleotides, each cDNA molecule received a tag. In TCRdb, the 5' RACE reads were re-called with MiXCR into one record per CDR3 protein. The data hold 1 million or so distinct CDR3 sequences, with about 23% observed a single time. These data were also filed under a second study, of T cells of mothers and their children. From that study: Donors comprised three healthy Caucasian mothers plus their six children. TCR recombination output is shaped by thymic selection similarly in related and unrelated pairs.

Sequencing was carried out using blood. The genes are TRBV5-8 and TRBJ1-6; TRBD1 might be the D (5 bases). The clonotype originates from a girl aged 2 to 10 in good health. CDR3 DNA sequence: TGTGCCAGCAGCCTCGACCCCGGGGGACCCCTCCGGGATTCACCCCTCCACTTT. It specifies CASSLDPGGPLRDSPLHF.